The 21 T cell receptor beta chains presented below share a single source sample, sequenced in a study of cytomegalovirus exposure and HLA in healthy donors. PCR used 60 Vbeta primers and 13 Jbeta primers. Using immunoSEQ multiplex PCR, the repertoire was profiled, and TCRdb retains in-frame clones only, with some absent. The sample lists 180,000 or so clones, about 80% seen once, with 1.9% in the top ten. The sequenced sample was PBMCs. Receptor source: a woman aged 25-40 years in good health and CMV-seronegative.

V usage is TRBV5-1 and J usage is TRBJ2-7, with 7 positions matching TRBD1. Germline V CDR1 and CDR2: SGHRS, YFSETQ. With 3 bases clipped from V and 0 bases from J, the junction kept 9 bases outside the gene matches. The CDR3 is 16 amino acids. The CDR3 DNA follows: TGCGCCAGCAGCTCCCTGGGGGACAGCCTCTCCTACGAGCAGTACTTC. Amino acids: CASSSLGDSLSYEQYF.

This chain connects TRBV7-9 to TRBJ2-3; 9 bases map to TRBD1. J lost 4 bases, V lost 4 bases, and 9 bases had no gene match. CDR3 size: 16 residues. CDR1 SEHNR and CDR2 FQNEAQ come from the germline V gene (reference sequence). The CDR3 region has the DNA TGTGCCAGCAGCTACGGGACAGGGTCGGGTTCAGATACGCAGTATTTT. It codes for CASSYGTGSGSDTQYF.

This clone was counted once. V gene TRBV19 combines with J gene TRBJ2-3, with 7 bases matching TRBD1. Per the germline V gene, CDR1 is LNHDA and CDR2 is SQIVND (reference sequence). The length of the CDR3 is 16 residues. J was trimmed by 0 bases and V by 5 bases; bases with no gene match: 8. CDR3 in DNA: TGTGCCAGTAGTCCTGGGTTCAGGGGGAGCACAGATACGCAGTATTTT. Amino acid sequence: CASSPGFRGSTDTQYF.

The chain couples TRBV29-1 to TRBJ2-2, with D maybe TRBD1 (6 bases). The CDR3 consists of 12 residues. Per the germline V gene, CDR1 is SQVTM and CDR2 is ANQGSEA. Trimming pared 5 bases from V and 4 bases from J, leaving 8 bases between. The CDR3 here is CSVRTATGELFF. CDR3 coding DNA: TGCAGCGTTCGGACAGCCACCGGGGAGCTGTTTTTT.

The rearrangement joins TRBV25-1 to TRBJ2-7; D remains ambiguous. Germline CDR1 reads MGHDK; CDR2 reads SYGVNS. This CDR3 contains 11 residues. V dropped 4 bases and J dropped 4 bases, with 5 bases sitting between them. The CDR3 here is CASSGYYEQYF. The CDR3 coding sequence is TGTGCCAGCAGTGGTTATTACGAGCAGTACTTC.

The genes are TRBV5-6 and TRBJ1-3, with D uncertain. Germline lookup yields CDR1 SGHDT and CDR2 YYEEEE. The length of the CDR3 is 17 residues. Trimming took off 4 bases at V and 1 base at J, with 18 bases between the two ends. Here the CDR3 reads CASSRRLRDNSGNTIYF. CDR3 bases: TGTGCCAGCAGCCGACGTCTACGTGACAATTCTGGAAACACCATATATTTT.

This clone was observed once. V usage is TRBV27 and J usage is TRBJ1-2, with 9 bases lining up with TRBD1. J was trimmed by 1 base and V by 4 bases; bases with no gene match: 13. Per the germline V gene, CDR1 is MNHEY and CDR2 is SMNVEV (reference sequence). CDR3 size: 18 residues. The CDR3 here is CASSSETGTGSDNYGYTF. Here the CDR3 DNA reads TGTGCCAGCAGTTCTGAGACCGGGACAGGGTCGGATAACTATGGCTACACCTTC.

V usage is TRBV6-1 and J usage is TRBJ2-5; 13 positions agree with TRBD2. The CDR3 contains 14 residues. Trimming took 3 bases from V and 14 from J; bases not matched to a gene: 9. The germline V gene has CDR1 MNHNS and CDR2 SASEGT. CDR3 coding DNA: TGTGCCAGCAGTGATTTGGGACTAGCGGGGAGTCTTTACTTC. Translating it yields CASSDLGLAGSLYF.

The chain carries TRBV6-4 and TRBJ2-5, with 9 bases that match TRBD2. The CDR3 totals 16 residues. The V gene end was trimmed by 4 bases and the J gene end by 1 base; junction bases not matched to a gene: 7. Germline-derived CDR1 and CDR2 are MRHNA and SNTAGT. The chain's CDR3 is CASSVGAGGLQETQYF. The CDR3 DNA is TGTGCCAGCAGTGTTGGAGCGGGGGGCCTCCAAGAGACCCAGTACTTC.

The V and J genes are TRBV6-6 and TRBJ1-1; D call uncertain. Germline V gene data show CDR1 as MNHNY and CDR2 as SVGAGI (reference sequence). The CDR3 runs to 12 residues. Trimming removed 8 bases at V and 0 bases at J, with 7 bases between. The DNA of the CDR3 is TGTGCCAGCGGGCGTCTGAACACTGAAGCTTTCTTT. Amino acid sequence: CASGRLNTEAFF.

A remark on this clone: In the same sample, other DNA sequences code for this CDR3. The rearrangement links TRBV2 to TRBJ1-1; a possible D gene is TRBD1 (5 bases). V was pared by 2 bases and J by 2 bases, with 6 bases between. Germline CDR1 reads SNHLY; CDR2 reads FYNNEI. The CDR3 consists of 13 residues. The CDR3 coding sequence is TGTGCCAGCAGTGAACAGGGTAACACTGAAGCTTTCTTT. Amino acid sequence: CASSEQGNTEAFF.

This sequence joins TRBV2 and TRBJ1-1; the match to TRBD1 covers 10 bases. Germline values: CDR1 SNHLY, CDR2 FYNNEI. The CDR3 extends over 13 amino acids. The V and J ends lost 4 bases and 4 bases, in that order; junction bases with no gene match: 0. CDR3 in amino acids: CASSGQGATEAFF. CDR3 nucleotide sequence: TGTGCCAGCAGTGGACAGGGGGCCACTGAAGCTTTCTTT.

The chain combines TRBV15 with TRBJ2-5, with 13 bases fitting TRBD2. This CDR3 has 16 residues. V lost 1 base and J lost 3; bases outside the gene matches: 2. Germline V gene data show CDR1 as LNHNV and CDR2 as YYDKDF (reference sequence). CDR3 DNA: TGTGCCACCAGCAGAGGTACTAGCGGGGGGGAAGAGACCCAGTACTTC. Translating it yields CATSRGTSGGEETQYF.

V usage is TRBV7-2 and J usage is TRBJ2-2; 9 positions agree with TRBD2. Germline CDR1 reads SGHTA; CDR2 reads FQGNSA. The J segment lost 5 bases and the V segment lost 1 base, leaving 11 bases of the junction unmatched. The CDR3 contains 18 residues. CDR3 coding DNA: TGTGCCAGCAGCTTAGGGGGGCGGCTAGCGGGGAGGACCGGGGAGCTGTTTTTT. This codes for CASSLGGRLAGRTGELFF.

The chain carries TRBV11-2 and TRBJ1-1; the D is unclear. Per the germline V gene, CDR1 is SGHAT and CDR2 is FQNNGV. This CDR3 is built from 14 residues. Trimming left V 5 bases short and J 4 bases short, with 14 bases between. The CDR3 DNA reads TGTGCCAGCAGCGTTAGTGCGGGATCCACTGAAGCTTTCTTT. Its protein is CASSVSAGSTEAFF. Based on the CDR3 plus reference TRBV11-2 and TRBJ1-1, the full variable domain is EAGVAQSPRYKIIEKRQSVAFWCNPISGHATLYWYQQILGQGPKLLIQFQNNGVVDDSQLPKDRFSAERLKGVDSTLKIQPAKLEDSAVYLCASSVSAGSTEAFFGQGTRLTVV.

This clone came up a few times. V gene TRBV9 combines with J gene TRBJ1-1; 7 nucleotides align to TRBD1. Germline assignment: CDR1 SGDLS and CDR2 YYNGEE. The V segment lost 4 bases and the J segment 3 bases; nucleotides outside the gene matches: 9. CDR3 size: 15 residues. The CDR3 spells CASSLTGNTDTEAFF. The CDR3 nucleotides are TGTGCCAGCAGCCTGACAGGGAATACTGACACTGAAGCTTTCTTT.

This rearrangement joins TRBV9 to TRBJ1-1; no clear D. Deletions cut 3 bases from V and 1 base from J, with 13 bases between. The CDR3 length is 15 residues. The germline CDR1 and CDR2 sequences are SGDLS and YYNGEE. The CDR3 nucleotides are TGTGCCAGCAGCGCTGTGGAGGGCAGGAACACTGAAGCTTTCTTT. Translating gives CASSAVEGRNTEAFF.

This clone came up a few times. The CDR3 region is CASPQGRPLYEQYF. CDR3 sequence (DNA): TGTGCCAGCCCCCAGGGTAGGCCCCTCTACGAGCAGTACTTC. The chain links TRBV6-4 to TRBJ2-7; the D gene is possibly TRBD1 (5 bases). The CDR3 runs to 14 residues. The germline gives CDR1 MRHNA, CDR2 SNTAGT. V shed 8 bases and J shed 3 bases, with 17 bases lying between them.

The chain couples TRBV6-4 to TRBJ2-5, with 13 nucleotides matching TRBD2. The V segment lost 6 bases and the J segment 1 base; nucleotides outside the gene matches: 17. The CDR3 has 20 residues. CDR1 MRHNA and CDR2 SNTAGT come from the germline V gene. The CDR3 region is CASRTRLAGGLQPSQETQYF. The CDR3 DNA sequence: TGTGCCAGCAGGACAAGACTAGCGGGGGGCCTCCAACCCTCCCAAGAGACCCAGTACTTC.

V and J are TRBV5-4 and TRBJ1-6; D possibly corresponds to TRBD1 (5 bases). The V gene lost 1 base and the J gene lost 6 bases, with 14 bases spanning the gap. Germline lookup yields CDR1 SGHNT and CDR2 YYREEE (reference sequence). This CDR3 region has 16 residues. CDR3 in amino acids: CASSLRGSFSNSPLHF. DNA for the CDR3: TGTGCCAGCAGCTTGAGGGGTTCCTTTTCTAATTCACCCCTCCACTTT.

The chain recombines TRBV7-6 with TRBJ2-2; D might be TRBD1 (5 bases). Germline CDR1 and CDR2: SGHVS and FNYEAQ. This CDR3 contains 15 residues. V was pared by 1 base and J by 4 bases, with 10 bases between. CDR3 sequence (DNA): TGTGCCAGCAGCTTAGGAGGCAGGGTCACCGGGGAGCTGTTTTTT. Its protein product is CASSLGGRVTGELFF.